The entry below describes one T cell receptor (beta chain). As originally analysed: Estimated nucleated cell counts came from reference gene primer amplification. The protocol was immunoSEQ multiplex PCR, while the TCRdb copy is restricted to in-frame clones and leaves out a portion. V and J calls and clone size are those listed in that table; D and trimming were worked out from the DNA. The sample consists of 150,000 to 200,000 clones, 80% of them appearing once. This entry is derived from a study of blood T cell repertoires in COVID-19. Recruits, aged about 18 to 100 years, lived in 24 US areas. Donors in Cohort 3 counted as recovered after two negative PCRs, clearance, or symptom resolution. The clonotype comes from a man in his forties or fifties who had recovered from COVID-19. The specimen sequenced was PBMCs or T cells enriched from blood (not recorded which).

DNA of the CDR3: TGCGCCAGCAGCGACGACAGATCGCCCACTAACTACACCTTC. Translated, it gives CASSDDRSPTNYTF. This chain joins TRBV5-1 and TRBJ1-2, with D possibly matching TRBD1 (5 bases). Germline V gives CDR1 SGHRS, CDR2 YFSETQ. The CDR3 spans 14 residues. V gave up 4 bases and J gave up 10 bases, with 20 bases separating them. The whole variable domain, remainder taken from reference TRBV5-1 and TRBJ1-2, is KAGVTQTPRYLIKTRGQQVTLSCSPISGHRSVSWYQQTPGQGLQFLFEYFSETQRNKGNFPGRFSGRQFSNSRSEMNVSTLELGDSALYLCASSDDRSPTNYTFGSGTRLTVV.